This is a list of T cell receptor beta chains from one sample in a study of shared clonotypes between healthy human individuals. The table came from immunoSEQ multiplex PCR; TCRdb's copy has only in-frame clones and leaves some out. The sample records about 1,900,000 clones, roughly 94% being singletons. What was sequenced was naive CD8+ T cells sorted from blood. All receptors come from a man aged 18 to 29 in good health. Both conserved end residues are part of each CDR3. The D gene is left open where the match is weak.

d_call	v_call	j_call	cdr3_aa	cdr3_nt
TRBD1	TRBV6-1	TRBJ1-1	CASSGNRGGSTEAFF	TGTGCCAGCAGTGGGAACAGGGGGGGGAGCACTGAAGCTTTCTTT
-	TRBV14	TRBJ1-2	CASSQDFAEGYTF	TGTGCCAGCAGCCAAGATTTTGCAGAAGGCTACACCTTC
-	TRBV13	TRBJ1-3	CASSAFRDSTGNTIYF	TGTGCCAGCAGCGCCTTCAGGGATTCGACTGGAAACACCATATATTTT
-	TRBV18	TRBJ1-2	CASSPARDYGYTF	TGTGCCAGCTCACCGGCAAGGGACTATGGCTACACCTTC
-	TRBV29-1	TRBJ2-7	CSVEAGTTYEQYF	TGCAGCGTTGAAGCCGGGACAACCTACGAGCAGTACTTC
-	TRBV5-4	TRBJ2-1	CASSLERAPGEQFF	TGTGCCAGCAGCTTGGAGCGGGCCCCCGGTGAGCAGTTCTTC
TRBD1	TRBV28	TRBJ2-1	CASSFVVDRGEQFF	TGTGCCAGCAGTTTCGTAGTAGACAGGGGAGAGCAGTTCTTC
-	TRBV11-2	TRBJ2-5	CASSSDKGLLYF	TGTGCCAGCAGCTCAGACAAGGGACTTCTGTACTTC
-	TRBV6-6	TRBJ2-1	CASSYSKGQGENEQFF	TGTGCCAGCAGTTACTCGAAAGGGCAGGGTGAAAATGAGCAGTTCTTC
TRBD1	TRBV27	TRBJ2-3	CASSPGQGSDTQYF	TGTGCCAGTTCCCCGGGACAGGGGTCGGATACGCAGTATTTT
-	TRBV28	TRBJ1-6	CASSTTGVSLDSPLHF	TGTGCCAGCAGTACGACCGGAGTGTCGCTCGATTCACCCCTCCACTTT
TRBD2	TRBV30	TRBJ2-1	CAWSLGLAGYNEQFF	TGTGCCTGGAGTTTGGGACTAGCCGGGTACAATGAGCAGTTCTTC
-	TRBV6-5	TRBJ1-1	CASSYGGGTEAFF	TGTGCCAGCAGTTACGGGGGAGGAACTGAAGCTTTCTTT
-	TRBV30	TRBJ1-2	CAWRYAAYGYTF	TGTGCCTGGAGATATGCTGCTTATGGCTACACCTTC